These 20 T cell receptor beta chains were all obtained from the same sample, sequenced in a study of T-cell reconstitution after alpha-beta-depleted transplantation in children. Construction of the TCRbeta library involved unique molecular identifiers. TCRdb independently ran MiXCR on the PCR reads; one entry per CDR3 protein. The table shows roughly 500,000 distinct CDR3 sequences, with under 15% occurring only once. This material consisted of PBMCs from the stem cell graft donor, taken from the stem cell graft. These TCRs come from a human donor who donated a stem cell graft to a child with combined immunodeficiency.

This clonotype was observed a handful of times. The chain carries TRBV12-3 or TRBV12-4 and TRBJ1-5; a weak D match, TRBD1 (6 bases). CDR3 length: 15 amino acids. V lost 5 bases and J 5 bases, leaving 16 bases between the germline ends. CDR3 sequence (DNA): TGTGCCAGCAGTCCGGACAGCAAGGGGTATCAGCCCCAGCATTTT. Encoded protein: CASSPDSKGYQPQHF.

This clonotype was seen a few times. The chain joins TRBV24-1 to TRBJ2-1, with 14 bases that match TRBD2. The junction had 5 bases not matched to a gene; V was cut back by 10 bases and J by 1 base. The CDR3 totals 16 residues. Germline V gives CDR1 KGHDR, CDR2 SFDVKD. The CDR3 bases are TGTGCCACATCGGGACTAGCGGGGGAATCCTACAATGAGCAGTTCTTC. Amino acids: CATSGLAGESYNEQFF.

The chain links TRBV6-2 or TRBV6-3 to TRBJ1-3; 9 bases line up with TRBD1. This CDR3 is 15 amino acids long. Trimming removed 6 bases from V and 3 bases from J; junction bases left unmatched: 6. Germline V gives CDR1 MNHEY, CDR2 SVGEGT. CDR3 loop: CASSAGTGYGNTIYF. The DNA for the CDR3 is TGTGCCAGCAGCGCCGGGACAGGGTATGGAAACACCATATATTTT.

The chain recombines TRBV5-6 with TRBJ1-1, with a weak D call TRBD1 (5 bases). The V gene's germline CDR1 is SGHDT and CDR2 YYEEEE. The CDR3 length is 13 residues. V lost 3 bases to trimming and J lost 7 bases, with 13 bases between them. The CDR3 reads CASSWTGTHEAFF. In DNA form, the CDR3 reads TGTGCCAGCAGCTGGACCGGGACTCATGAAGCTTTCTTT.

This sequence joins TRBV19 and TRBJ2-7; a weak D match, TRBD1 (5 bases). Germline V lookup: CDR1 LNHDA, CDR2 SQIVND (reference sequence). V dropped 2 bases and J dropped 4 bases, with 21 bases sitting between them. CDR3 size: 17 residues. The CDR3 loop is CASSIPTDASGHYEQYF. The CDR3, as DNA: TGTGCCAGTAGTATACCCACCGACGCAAGTGGACATTACGAGCAGTACTTC.

The chain employs TRBV3-1 and TRBJ2-1, with D possibly being TRBD2 (6 bases). CDR1 LGHDT and CDR2 YNNKEL come from the germline V gene (reference sequence). This CDR3 spans 16 amino acids. Trimming took 4 bases from V and 8 from J, leaving 21 bases between them. The CDR3 loop reads CASSPSAGPKGDEQFF. The CDR3 DNA reads TGTGCCAGCAGCCCGTCAGCGGGCCCCAAGGGAGATGAGCAGTTCTTC.

This clonotype has a handful of counts. This chain connects TRBV5-1 to TRBJ2-7; D remains ambiguous. The V end was cut by 1 base, the J end by 2 bases, with 13 bases between. This CDR3 contains 15 residues. Germline CDR1 and CDR2: SGHRS and YFSETQ. The chain's CDR3 is CASSLLHLPPYEQYF. The CDR3 coding sequence is TGCGCCAGCAGCTTGCTGCACCTTCCACCCTACGAGCAGTACTTC.

This clonotype occurred many times. This chain uses TRBV29-1 with TRBJ2-3; D is uncertain. There are 11 residues in the CDR3. The V and J ends lost 6 bases and 3 bases respectively, with 7 bases between them. From germline, CDR1 is SQVTM and CDR2 ANQGSEA. CDR3 loop: CSVSRTDTQYF. CDR3 in DNA: TGCAGCGTATCTAGGACAGATACGCAGTATTTT.

The J gene is TRBJ2-2, the V gene TRBV9; 7 positions match TRBD1. Germline V gene sequence: CDR1 SGDLS, CDR2 YYNGEE. The V and J ends lost 3 bases and 5 bases, in that order; junction bases with no gene match: 4. The CDR3 sequence is 14 residues long. The CDR3 spells CASSAYRGTGELFF. Written as DNA, the CDR3 is TGTGCCAGCAGCGCCTACAGGGGAACCGGGGAGCTGTTTTTT.

This clonotype was seen more than once but under ten times. The chain combines TRBV24-1 with TRBJ2-2; 8 nucleotides match TRBD1. The CDR3 has 18 residues. Per germline, CDR1 KGHDR and CDR2 SFDVKD. Trimming cost V 5 bases and J 1 base; bases outside gene matches: 11. The CDR3 loop reads CATSVGQARPLNTGELFF. The CDR3 nucleotides read TGTGCCACCAGTGTGGGACAGGCACGACCCCTGAACACCGGGGAGCTGTTTTTT.

The V and J genes are TRBV7-2 and TRBJ2-7; no reliable D call. CDR3 length: 13 amino acids. Germline V gene data show CDR1 as SGHTA and CDR2 as FQGNSA. The V gene lost 7 bases and the J gene lost 6 bases, with 16 bases spanning the gap. CDR3 coding DNA: TGTGCCAGCATAGAGCCCCCCTCGATCGAGCAGTACTTC. This translates into CASIEPPSIEQYF.

The chain links TRBV7-9 to TRBJ2-3; 7 bases map to TRBD2. The CDR3 is 14 amino acids. Germline CDR1 SEHNR, CDR2 FQNEAQ (reference sequence). V dropped 3 bases and J dropped 4; count of bases not matched to a gene: 4. The CDR3 sequence is CASSFREAPDTQYF. Written as DNA, the CDR3 is TGTGCCAGCAGCTTCCGGGAGGCCCCAGATACGCAGTATTTT.

CDR3 nucleotides: TGTGCCAGCAGCCGGGACACAAACTATGGCTACACCTTC. Translated: CASSRDTNYGYTF. The rearrangement uses TRBV7-8 and TRBJ1-2; maybe TRBD1 (6 bases). This CDR3 region has 13 residues. The germline gives CDR1 SGHVS, CDR2 FQNEAQ. The V end lost 5 bases, the J end lost 2 bases, and 9 bases lay between the germline ends. Full variable domain (missing parts from reference TRBV7-8 and TRBJ1-2): GAGVSQSPRYKVAKRGQDVALRCDPISGHVSLFWYQQALGQGPEFLTYFQNEAQLDKSGLPSDRFFAERPEGSVSTLKIQRTQQEDSAVYLCASSRDTNYGYTFGSGTRLTVV.

In its sample, this clonotype was seen many times. The V call is TRBV5-1, the J call TRBJ2-7; D perhaps matches TRBD1 (6 bases). The CDR3 spans 13 residues. V lost 3 bases, J lost 6 bases, and 13 bases lay in between. The germline V gene encodes CDR1 SGHRS and CDR2 YFSETQ. The CDR3 DNA follows: TGCGCCAGCAGCTCAGAAGGACAGCTCGAGCAGTACTTC. Residues: CASSSEGQLEQYF. Complete variable domain (other parts from reference TRBV5-1 and TRBJ2-7): KAGVTQTPRYLIKTRGQQVTLSCSPISGHRSVSWYQQTPGQGLQFLFEYFSETQRNKGNFPGRFSGRQFSNSRSEMNVSTLELGDSALYLCASSSEGQLEQYFGPGTRLTVT.

This clonotype was picked up many times. This chain connects TRBV19 to TRBJ2-7; TRBD1 aligns across 7 bases. V was clipped by 6 bases and J by 4 bases; unmatched bases: 3. The CDR3 has 12 residues. Per germline, CDR1 LNHDA and CDR2 SQIVND (reference sequence). CDR3 region: CASSGTAYEQYF. CDR3 DNA sequence: TGTGCCAGTAGCGGGACAGCGTACGAGCAGTACTTC.

This clonotype was seen only a few times. The chain recombines TRBV5-1 with TRBJ1-2; TRBD1 aligns across 8 bases. The CDR3 consists of 15 residues. Per the germline V gene, CDR1 is SGHRS and CDR2 is YFSETQ. Germline trimming cut 4 bases from V and 4 bases from J; bases unmatched to any gene: 9. CDR3 nucleotides: TGCGCCAGCAGCGGAGACAGGGGCGACGTCTATGGCTACACCTTC. Amino acid sequence: CASSGDRGDVYGYTF.

In this sample, this clonotype turned up a few times. The rearrangement uses TRBV2 and TRBJ1-6, with D perhaps matching TRBD1 (6 bases). The germline V and J ends were trimmed by 8 bases and 5 bases, with 16 bases remaining between them. Germline loops: CDR1 SNHLY, CDR2 FYNNEI. The CDR3 length is 15 residues. The CDR3 coding sequence is TGTGCCAGCCATGAGCAGGGGATGGATAATTCACCCCTCCACTTT. Translating it yields CASHEQGMDNSPLHF.

This clonotype came up many times. The rearrangement links TRBV12-3 or TRBV12-4 to TRBJ1-5; TRBD1 aligns across 8 bases. This CDR3 has 12 residues. The trim removed 8 bases at V and 6 bases at J, leaving 3 bases unmatched. CDR3 residues: CASGQGPQPQHF. The CDR3 DNA reads TGTGCCAGCGGACAGGGCCCTCAGCCCCAGCATTTT.

This clonotype was found a few times. J is TRBJ2-3 and V is TRBV7-3; 8 bases are a match to TRBD1. With V trimmed by 2 bases and J by 2 bases, 6 bases remained unmatched. CDR1 and CDR2 from the germline V gene are SGHTA and FQGTGA. The CDR3 covers 16 residues. The CDR3 region has the DNA TGTGCCAGCAGCTTATACCCGGGACAGGACACAGATACGCAGTATTTT. Translated: CASSLYPGQDTDTQYF.

This clonotype has more than one count but fewer than ten. The rearrangement links TRBV30 to TRBJ2-7, with D possibly matching TRBD2 (5 bases). The germline CDR1 and CDR2 sequences are GTSNPN and SVGIG (reference sequence). Trimming removed 3 bases from V and 0 bases from J, with 9 bases in between. The CDR3 consists of 13 residues. The CDR3 sequence: CAWSHGSSYEQYF. The CDR3 coding sequence is TGTGCCTGGAGCCATGGGAGCTCCTACGAGCAGTACTTC.